This T cell receptor (beta chain) was found in a study of spatial heterogeneity in lung cancer. The study, taken as a whole, reports: Higher tumor mutation counts went along with higher counts of expanded intratumoral alpha and beta TCRs. Of the expanded TCRs, ubiquitous and regional counts tracked the counts of ubiquitous and regional nonsynonymous mutations, respectively.

CDR3 length equals 12 residues. The germline gives CDR1 SQVTM, CDR2 ANQGSEA. V dropped 7 bases and J dropped 4; count of bases not matched to a gene: 3. Each CDR3 protein is one row after TCRdb ran MiXCR on the 5' RACE reads. The table shows 2,000 to 3,000 distinct CDR3 sequences, with roughly 1.4% occurring only once. Specified time point: sample taken at primary tumor resection. The 55 to 90 donors had untreated early-stage non-small cell lung cancer. Unsorted whole RNA samples from tumor, nontumor lung or frozen PBMC were sequenced. At least ten counts were recorded for this clonotype. Its matching antigen is unknown.

The sequence derives from a male donor with early-stage non-small cell lung cancer. The chain has TRBV29-1 and TRBJ2-5, with 10 bases that match TRBD1. The input for sequencing was lung tumor tissue, taken at surgery. The CDR3 loop reads CSGRTGGETQYF. The CDR3 DNA sequence: TGCAGCGGTCGGACAGGGGGAGAGACCCAGTACTTC.